This entry lists 12 T cell receptor beta chains sequenced from one sample in a study of blood T cell repertoires in COVID-19 (dated by TCRdb to the early 2020s). Libraries came from the immunoSEQ multiplex PCR assay. TCRdb limited this immuneACCESS table to in-frame rearrangements with V and J called. A share of clones is missing; checked studies link under half to unresolved V genes, and the rest is unexplained. The sample table contains around 300,000 clones; only one count was recorded for 85% to 90% of them. The ten top clones hold approximately 3.3% of the sample. Sequencing was done on a sample of peripheral blood. The origin of the receptors is a woman in her forties with acute or convalescent COVID-19.

This clone was found once. The rearrangement joins TRBV12-3 or TRBV12-4 to TRBJ2-5; D is possibly TRBD1 (6 bases). V was clipped by 3 bases and J by 9 bases, with 14 bases between them. The CDR3 spans 13 residues. Here the CDR3 DNA reads TGTGCCAGCAGTTTGGTTGGGGGCGCGGCCCAGTACTTC. Protein product: CASSLVGGAAQYF.

The V gene is TRBV11-2, the J gene TRBJ2-7; 7 bases fit TRBD1. Germline assignment: CDR1 SGHAT and CDR2 FQNNGV. The length of the CDR3 is 15 residues. V dropped 0 bases and J dropped 2; count of bases not matched to a gene: 4. CDR3 bases: TGTGCCAGCAGCTTAGAGGCCGGGACAGCCTACGAGCAGTACGTC. It codes for CASSLEAGTAYEQYV.

The V call is TRBV6-1, the J call TRBJ2-2; D possibly corresponds to TRBD2 (5 bases). This CDR3 has 15 amino acids. V gave up 3 bases and J gave up 6 bases, with 14 bases separating them. Germline V CDR1 and CDR2: MNHNS, SASEGT. The CDR3 sequence: CASSDRRKRPGELFF. In DNA form, the CDR3 reads TGTGCCAGCAGTGACCGGAGGAAAAGGCCCGGGGAGCTGTTTTTT.

This chain links TRBV25-1 with TRBJ1-2; the D gene is possibly TRBD1 (6 bases). Trimming shortened V by 3 bases and J by 6 bases, and 17 bases separated the two germline ends. This CDR3 spans 15 amino acids. CDR1 is MGHDK, CDR2 SYGVNS, per germline. The CDR3 here is CASSDDRSRINGYTF. The CDR3 bases are TGTGCCAGCAGTGATGACAGGTCTAGGATAAATGGCTACACCTTC.

The chain employs TRBV10-2 and TRBJ2-5; 15 bases match TRBD2. Per germline, CDR1 WSHSY and CDR2 SAAADI. With 5 bases clipped from V and 5 bases from J, the junction kept 12 bases outside the gene matches. This CDR3 has 18 amino acids. Here the CDR3 reads CASSRVGLAGGPGETQYF. In DNA, the CDR3 is TGCGCCAGCAGTCGAGTAGGACTAGCGGGGGGGCCGGGGGAGACCCAGTACTTC.

V usage is TRBV12-5 and J usage is TRBJ2-2; the D gene is possibly TRBD2 (6 bases). Trimming took off 4 bases at V and 6 bases at J, with 21 bases between the two ends. CDR3 length equals 17 residues. The germline gives CDR1 LGHNT, CDR2 FRNRAP. The CDR3 region has the DNA TGTGCTAGTGGTTCAGGGCGGGGCTCGACTGGGGCCGGGGAGCTGTTTTTT. It encodes CASGSGRGSTGAGELFF.

The rearrangement uses TRBV9 and TRBJ1-1; TRBD1 matches 11 bases. Looked up from germline, CDR1 is SGDLS and CDR2 is YYNGEE. The ends lost 0 bases at V and 4 bases at J; junction bases unmatched: 2. The CDR3 is 15 residues long. CDR3 sequence: CASSVGDRGATEAFF. CDR3 coding DNA: TGTGCCAGCAGCGTAGGGGACAGGGGGGCCACTGAAGCTTTCTTT.

This sequence joins TRBV27 and TRBJ1-4; 8 bases match TRBD1. The CDR3 sequence is 14 residues long. CDR1 and CDR2 from the germline V gene are MNHEY and SMNVEV (reference sequence). The V segment lost 9 bases and the J segment 8 bases; nucleotides outside the gene matches: 11. Here the CDR3 DNA reads TGTGCCAGAAACCAGGGGACAGGAGGGGAAAAACTGTTTTTT. Protein product: CARNQGTGGEKLFF.

V and J are TRBV9 and TRBJ2-1, with 7 bases matching TRBD1. Germline lookup yields CDR1 SGDLS and CDR2 YYNGEE. The CDR3 length is 15 residues. J gave up 3 bases and V 3 bases, and 6 bases lay outside the gene matches. CDR3 region: CASSDRGEIYNEQFF. The CDR3 nucleotides are TGTGCCAGCAGCGACAGGGGCGAGATCTACAATGAGCAGTTCTTC.

V is TRBV11-2 and J is TRBJ1-2, with D unresolved. CDR1 is SGHAT, CDR2 FQNNGV, per germline. V lost 5 bases and J 5 bases, leaving 15 bases between the germline ends. The length of the CDR3 is 14 residues. Here the CDR3 reads CASSPTSAGYGYTF. The CDR3 nucleotides are TGTGCCAGCAGCCCAACCTCTGCGGGGTATGGCTACACCTTC. The entire variable domain, with the rest obtained from reference TRBV11-2 and TRBJ1-2, is as follows: EAGVAQSPRYKIIEKRQSVAFWCNPISGHATLYWYQQILGQGPKLLIQFQNNGVVDDSQLPKDRFSAERLKGVDSTLKIQPAKLEDSAVYLCASSPTSAGYGYTFGSGTRLTVV.

The chain employs TRBV27 and TRBJ2-2; 8 nucleotides align to TRBD1. J gave up 4 bases and V 8 bases, and 12 bases lay outside the gene matches. Per the germline V gene, CDR1 is MNHEY and CDR2 is SMNVEV (reference sequence). This CDR3 spans 16 amino acids. The CDR3 sequence is CASLGTGRLATGELFF. CDR3 nucleotides: TGTGCCAGCCTAGGGACAGGACGCCTCGCCACCGGGGAGCTGTTTTTT.

The chain recombines TRBV7-9 with TRBJ2-7; tentative D call: TRBD2 (5 bases). V was shortened by 0 bases and J by 1 base, with 13 bases between the two germline ends. The germline V gene has CDR1 SEHNR and CDR2 FQNEAQ (reference sequence). The CDR3 extends over 16 amino acids. The CDR3 DNA reads TGTGCCAGCAGCTTAGCTGGTTCCGGGGAGTCCTACGAGCAGTACGTC. Translation gives CASSLAGSGESYEQYV.